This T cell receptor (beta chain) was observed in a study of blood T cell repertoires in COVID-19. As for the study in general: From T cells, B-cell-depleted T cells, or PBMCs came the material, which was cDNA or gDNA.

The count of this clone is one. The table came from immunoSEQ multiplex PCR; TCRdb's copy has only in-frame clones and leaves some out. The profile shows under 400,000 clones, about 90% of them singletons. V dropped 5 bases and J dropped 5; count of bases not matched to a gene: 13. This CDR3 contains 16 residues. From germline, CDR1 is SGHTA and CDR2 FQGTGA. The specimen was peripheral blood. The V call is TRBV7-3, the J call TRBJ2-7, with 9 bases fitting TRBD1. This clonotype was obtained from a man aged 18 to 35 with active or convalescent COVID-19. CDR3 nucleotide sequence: TGTGCCAGCAGCATCCTTATGGGACAGGGTTGCGACGAGCAGTACTTC. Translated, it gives CASSILMGQGCDEQYF.